This is a list of T cell receptor beta chains from one sample in a study of immune characterization of retroperitoneal liposarcoma. One entry per CDR3 protein results from TCRdb running MiXCR on the PCR reads. The table lists about 11,000 distinct CDR3 sequences, 45% to 50% of them singletons. Sequenced sample: tumor tissue. Receptor source: a female donor with retroperitoneal liposarcoma. Both conserved end residues are part of each CDR3. Fields, in order: V gene, clone size, J gene, D gene, CDR3 protein, CDR3 DNA. A D gene is named only where the DNA matches it firmly. Expanded clones get a size class; other rows say once, few or many, or leave the size out.

v_call: TRBV7-2; clone_size: -; j_call: TRBJ2-1; d_call: TRBD2; cdr3_aa: CASSPQLAAYNEQFF; cdr3_nt: TGTGCCAGCAGCCCCCAGCTAGCGGCCTACAATGAGCAGTTCTTC
v_call: TRBV27; clone_size: -; j_call: TRBJ2-7; d_call: -; cdr3_aa: CASSLSESEYEQYF; cdr3_nt: TGTGCCAGCAGTTTATCAGAATCTGAGTACGAGCAGTACTTC
v_call: TRBV12-5; clone_size: -; j_call: TRBJ2-1; d_call: TRBD2; cdr3_aa: CASGSGGPLEQFF; cdr3_nt: TGTGCTAGTGGTTCGGGGGGGCCCCTCGAGCAGTTCTTC
v_call: TRBV12-3/TRBV12-4; clone_size: few; j_call: TRBJ2-1; d_call: -; cdr3_aa: CASSSGLLQFF; cdr3_nt: TGTGCCAGCAGTTCGGGACTCCTCCAGTTCTTC
v_call: TRBV11-3; clone_size: -; j_call: TRBJ2-7; d_call: -; cdr3_aa: CASSLVGFSYEQYF; cdr3_nt: TGTGCCAGCAGCTTAGTAGGCTTCTCCTACGAGCAGTACTTC
v_call: TRBV6-4; clone_size: medium-sized; j_call: TRBJ2-3; d_call: TRBD2; cdr3_aa: CASSEAGAGDTQYF; cdr3_nt: TGTGCCAGCAGTGAAGCGGGAGCGGGAGATACGCAGTATTTT
v_call: TRBV7-6; clone_size: once; j_call: TRBJ2-1; d_call: -; cdr3_aa: CASSRTGYEQFF; cdr3_nt: TGTGCCAGCAGCCGAACAGGTTATGAGCAGTTCTTC
v_call: TRBV6-1; clone_size: medium-sized; j_call: TRBJ2-1; d_call: -; cdr3_aa: CASSETGHSYEQFF; cdr3_nt: TGTGCCAGCAGTGAGACAGGCCACTCCTACGAGCAGTTCTTC
v_call: TRBV9; clone_size: -; j_call: TRBJ2-1; d_call: -; cdr3_aa: CASSPGLTVDGEQFF; cdr3_nt: TGTGCCAGCAGCCCCGGCCTTACGGTGGACGGTGAGCAGTTCTTC
v_call: TRBV24-1; clone_size: few; j_call: TRBJ2-1; d_call: TRBD2; cdr3_aa: CATSGLAGGYNEQFF; cdr3_nt: TGTGCCACCAGTGGACTAGCGGGAGGTTACAATGAGCAGTTCTTC
v_call: TRBV7-2; clone_size: medium-sized; j_call: TRBJ2-7; d_call: TRBD2; cdr3_aa: CASSLYSSGTSYEQYF; cdr3_nt: TGTGCCAGCAGCTTATATAGTAGCGGGACCTCCTACGAGCAGTACTTC
v_call: TRBV7-8; clone_size: medium-sized; j_call: TRBJ2-7; d_call: -; cdr3_aa: CASAGHRSYEQYF; cdr3_nt: TGTGCCAGCGCGGGACACCGTTCCTACGAGCAGTACTTC
v_call: TRBV6-8; clone_size: -; j_call: TRBJ1-1; d_call: TRBD1; cdr3_aa: CASRQDRVGTEAFF; cdr3_nt: TGTGCCAGCAGACAGGACAGGGTAGGAACTGAAGCTTTCTTT
v_call: TRBV10-1; clone_size: -; j_call: TRBJ2-6; d_call: -; cdr3_aa: CASSSGANVLTF; cdr3_nt: TGCGCCAGCAGCTCCGGTGCCAACGTCCTGACTTTC
v_call: TRBV12-3/TRBV12-4; clone_size: -; j_call: TRBJ2-7; d_call: TRBD1; cdr3_aa: CASSLTGTGGYEQYF; cdr3_nt: TGTGCCAGCAGTTTGACTGGGACAGGGGGCTACGAGCAGTACTTC
v_call: TRBV7-2; clone_size: -; j_call: TRBJ2-3; d_call: TRBD2; cdr3_aa: CASRIAGGPDTQYF; cdr3_nt: TGTGCCAGCAGAATAGCGGGAGGGCCAGATACGCAGTATTTT
v_call: TRBV12-3/TRBV12-4; clone_size: -; j_call: TRBJ1-1; d_call: -; cdr3_aa: CASSFWGEGTEAFF; cdr3_nt: TGTGCCAGCAGTTTCTGGGGGGAGGGCACTGAAGCTTTCTTT
v_call: TRBV27; clone_size: -; j_call: TRBJ2-7; d_call: TRBD2; cdr3_aa: CASGYSGRVVEQYF; cdr3_nt: TGTGCCAGCGGTTATAGCGGGAGGGTTGTAGAGCAGTACTTC
v_call: TRBV25-1; clone_size: -; j_call: TRBJ2-1; d_call: TRBD1; cdr3_aa: CASTPTGFGGETQFF; cdr3_nt: TGTGCCAGCACCCCGACAGGGTTTGGGGGAGAGACCCAGTTCTTC
v_call: TRBV6-2/TRBV6-3; clone_size: -; j_call: TRBJ2-1; d_call: -; cdr3_aa: CASSYGINEQFF; cdr3_nt: TGTGCCAGCAGTTACGGAATCAATGAGCAGTTCTTC
v_call: TRBV4-1; clone_size: -; j_call: TRBJ2-1; d_call: -; cdr3_aa: CASSHRVGNEQFF; cdr3_nt: TGCGCCAGCAGCCACAGGGTAGGGAATGAGCAGTTCTTC
v_call: TRBV6-1; clone_size: few; j_call: TRBJ2-1; d_call: -; cdr3_aa: CASSETPYNEQFF; cdr3_nt: TGTGCCAGCAGTGAGACACCCTACAATGAGCAGTTCTTC
v_call: TRBV6-4; clone_size: -; j_call: TRBJ1-6; d_call: -; cdr3_aa: CASSQEQASPLHF; cdr3_nt: TGTGCCAGCAGTCAGGAACAAGCGTCACCCCTCCACTTT
v_call: TRBV6-1; clone_size: few; j_call: TRBJ2-3; d_call: TRBD1; cdr3_aa: CASPRTGQDTQYF; cdr3_nt: TGTGCCAGCCCAAGGACAGGGCAAGATACGCAGTATTTT
v_call: TRBV7-6; clone_size: -; j_call: TRBJ2-1; d_call: -; cdr3_aa: CASSRGLSPETQFF; cdr3_nt: TGTGCCAGCAGCCGCGGACTTTCCCCAGAGACCCAGTTCTTC
v_call: TRBV6-5; clone_size: -; j_call: TRBJ1-6; d_call: TRBD1; cdr3_aa: CASSYTTGDDSPLHF; cdr3_nt: TGTGCCAGCAGTTACACGACAGGGGACGATTCACCCCTCCACTTT
v_call: TRBV6-5; clone_size: -; j_call: TRBJ2-7; d_call: TRBD2; cdr3_aa: CASSYSPSGTYEQYF; cdr3_nt: TGTGCCAGCAGTTACTCTCCTAGCGGTACCTACGAGCAGTACTTC
v_call: TRBV7-2; clone_size: few; j_call: TRBJ2-7; d_call: -; cdr3_aa: CASRTDWGADEQYF; cdr3_nt: TGTGCCAGCAGGACCGATTGGGGGGCCGACGAGCAGTACTTC
v_call: TRBV23-1; clone_size: -; j_call: TRBJ2-2; d_call: TRBD1; cdr3_aa: CASSQSVQGITGELFF; cdr3_nt: TGCGCCAGCAGTCAATCGGTACAGGGGATCACCGGGGAGCTGTTTTTT
v_call: TRBV7-2; clone_size: medium-sized; j_call: TRBJ2-3; d_call: TRBD2; cdr3_aa: CASSFPRSGTSTDTQYF; cdr3_nt: TGTGCCAGCAGCTTTCCACGAAGCGGGACCAGCACAGATACGCAGTATTTT
v_call: TRBV27; clone_size: -; j_call: TRBJ2-7; d_call: TRBD1; cdr3_aa: CASSLSYRGYEQYF; cdr3_nt: TGTGCCAGCAGTTTATCGTACAGGGGCTACGAGCAGTACTTC
v_call: TRBV4-1; clone_size: -; j_call: TRBJ2-3; d_call: TRBD2; cdr3_aa: CASRQNPSGSTDTQYF; cdr3_nt: TGCGCCAGCAGACAAAACCCTAGCGGCAGCACAGATACGCAGTATTTT
v_call: TRBV7-8; clone_size: -; j_call: TRBJ2-7; d_call: TRBD2; cdr3_aa: CASSFPAGGPNEQYF; cdr3_nt: TGTGCCAGCAGCTTCCCAGCGGGGGGGCCCAATGAGCAGTACTTC
v_call: TRBV12-5; clone_size: -; j_call: TRBJ2-1; d_call: TRBD2; cdr3_aa: CASGRGRESPGNEQFF; cdr3_nt: TGTGCTAGTGGTCGAGGGCGGGAGAGTCCCGGTAATGAGCAGTTCTTC
v_call: TRBV6-5; clone_size: once; j_call: TRBJ2-5; d_call: TRBD2; cdr3_aa: CASSYREGGTQYF; cdr3_nt: TGTGCCAGCAGTTATCGGGAGGGGGGGACCCAGTACTTC
v_call: TRBV12-3/TRBV12-4; clone_size: -; j_call: TRBJ1-5; d_call: TRBD1; cdr3_aa: CASRPGQGNQPQHF; cdr3_nt: TGTGCCAGCAGACCGGGACAGGGGAATCAGCCCCAGCATTTT
v_call: TRBV6-1; clone_size: few; j_call: TRBJ2-5; d_call: -; cdr3_aa: CASSQSSQETQYF; cdr3_nt: TGTGCCAGCAGCCAATCTAGCCAAGAGACCCAGTACTTC
v_call: TRBV6-6; clone_size: few; j_call: TRBJ2-1; d_call: TRBD2; cdr3_aa: CASSYSLSGGAINEQFF; cdr3_nt: TGTGCCAGCAGTTACTCGCTTAGCGGGGGGGCTATCAATGAGCAGTTCTTC
v_call: TRBV6-1; clone_size: -; j_call: TRBJ1-4; d_call: -; cdr3_aa: CASSETSTNEKLFF; cdr3_nt: TGTGCCAGCAGTGAAACATCAACTAATGAAAAACTGTTTTTT
v_call: TRBV10-3; clone_size: few; j_call: TRBJ2-1; d_call: TRBD1; cdr3_aa: CAITGAPGQDYNEQFF; cdr3_nt: TGTGCCATCACCGGGGCCCCGGGACAGGACTACAATGAGCAGTTCTTC
v_call: TRBV6-5; clone_size: few; j_call: TRBJ2-1; d_call: -; cdr3_aa: CASSYSLYNEQFF; cdr3_nt: TGTGCCAGCAGTTACTCGCTCTACAATGAGCAGTTCTTC